A selection of T cell receptor beta chains follows, all from one sample in a study of shared clonotypes between healthy human individuals. Measured with immunoSEQ multiplex PCR; TCRdb has only the in-frame clones, and not every one. The table shows around 1.1 million clones, with 60% to 80% occurring only once. Sequencing was done on a sample of memory CD4+ T cells from PBMCs. The receptors originated from a man between 18 and 29 years old in good health. Some clones in this sample may be carry-over from other donors' samples. Each CDR3 is given with its conserved first and last residue. D genes are given only for firm matches. Clone size is given for some rows only: seen once, a few or many times, or a class if the clone is expanded.

D gene,J gene,clone size,V gene,CDR3 DNA,CDR3 protein
NA,TRBJ2-1,NA,TRBV5-4,TGTGCCAGCAGCTTGGCCTTCGGCGGCATCAACAATGAGCAGTTCTTC,CASSLAFGGINNEQFF
NA,TRBJ1-4,NA,TRBV28,TGTGCCAGCAGTTTATCCGACAGCCCTGCAACTAATGAAAAACTGTTTTTT,CASSLSDSPATNEKLFF
NA,TRBJ2-5,NA,TRBV2,TGTGCCAGCAAGGTTGAGGAGACCCAGTACTTC,CASKVEETQYF
TRBD1,TRBJ2-7,NA,TRBV7-3,TGTGCCAGCAGCGCGGACAGGACGAGCTACGAGCAGTACTTC,CASSADRTSYEQYF
TRBD1,TRBJ1-2,many,TRBV20-1,TGCAGTGCTAGGGACAGGGGTGGCTACACCTTC,CSARDRGGYTF
TRBD1,TRBJ2-1,NA,TRBV10-3,TGTGCCGCCACCCGGACAGGGGCGCGCAATGAGCAGTTCTTC,CAATRTGARNEQFF
NA,TRBJ2-2,once,TRBV6-5,TGTGCCAGCGGCCGCGGGTCGAACACCGGGGAGCTGTTTTTT,CASGRGSNTGELFF
NA,TRBJ2-7,NA,TRBV18,TGTGCCAGCTCACCACGCCTAGACCCCTACGAGCAGTACTTC,CASSPRLDPYEQYF
NA,TRBJ2-5,NA,TRBV10-3,TGTGCCATCTCAAGCTCGGTAGCGGAGCAAGAGACCCAGTACTTC,CAISSSVAEQETQYF
NA,TRBJ2-2,NA,TRBV28,TGTGCCAGCAACGAGGGGAACACCGGGGAGCTGTTTTTT,CASNEGNTGELFF
NA,TRBJ1-1,NA,TRBV30,TGTGCCTGGAACTCGGGAGCGGGGGCAGCTTTCTTT,CAWNSGAGAAFF
NA,TRBJ2-5,once,TRBV5-8,TGTGCCAGCAGCTTGGTTTTTACAGGGTTTAGGGAGACCCAGTACTTC,CASSLVFTGFRETQYF
NA,TRBJ2-2,once,TRBV4-3,TGCGCCAGCAGCCCCGACCCCGGGACAATTGCCGGGGAGCTGTTTTTT,CASSPDPGTIAGELFF
NA,TRBJ2-7,NA,TRBV28,TGTGCCAGCAAAGTTGGAGGGGGCTTATACGAGCAGTACTTC,CASKVGGGLYEQYF
TRBD2,TRBJ2-7,NA,TRBV7-7,TGTGCCAGCAGCCCCGCGGGAGCGGGGTCCTACGAGCAGTACTTC,CASSPAGAGSYEQYF
NA,TRBJ2-2,NA,TRBV7-3,TGTGCCAGCAGCTCGTTGAACACCGGGGAGCTGTTTTTT,CASSSLNTGELFF
NA,TRBJ1-1,NA,TRBV28,TGTGCCAGCAGTACCGCAGGTAACCGGGAGGATTTCTTT,CASSTAGNREDFF
NA,TRBJ1-1,many,TRBV5-1,TGCGCCAGCAGCTTGGACCCCCGCAAAGGGGACACTGAAGCTTTCTTT,CASSLDPRKGDTEAFF
NA,TRBJ2-2,few,TRBV9,TGTGCCAGCAGCGGAGGGCAGGGGACCGGGGAGCTGTTTTTT,CASSGGQGTGELFF
NA,TRBJ2-7,NA,TRBV4-2,TGTGCCAGCAGCCAAGAGACAGTAACCTACGAGCAGTACTTC,CASSQETVTYEQYF
TRBD1,TRBJ2-4,once,TRBV28,TGTGCCAGCAGTCGACAGGGCGCCAAAAACATTCAGTACTTC,CASSRQGAKNIQYF
TRBD2,TRBJ2-5,NA,TRBV5-1,TGCGCCAGCAGCTCCCCGGGGGGGGAAGAGACCCAGTACTTC,CASSSPGGEETQYF
NA,TRBJ1-3,NA,TRBV5-4,TGTGCCAGCAGCCCGGAAACCAACCCAGGGGGAAACACCATATATTTT,CASSPETNPGGNTIYF
NA,TRBJ2-5,NA,TRBV18,TGTGCCAGCTCACCCTTAGACCAAGAGACCCAGTACTTC,CASSPLDQETQYF
NA,TRBJ2-1,NA,TRBV14,TGTGCCAGCAGCCCACGGTCCCTCCGCAGTGAGCAGTTCTTC,CASSPRSLRSEQFF
TRBD1,TRBJ2-1,NA,TRBV27,TGTGCCAGCAGTTCATGGGGACAGGGGCGAATTGAGCAGTTCTTC,CASSSWGQGRIEQFF
NA,TRBJ1-2,NA,TRBV7-3,TGTGCCAGCAGCCTGTCGGCCGGATATGGCTACACCTTC,CASSLSAGYGYTF
TRBD1,TRBJ1-2,few,TRBV28,TGTGCCAGCAGTTTGGGACAGGGAACGCGGAACTATGGCTACACCTTC,CASSLGQGTRNYGYTF
NA,TRBJ2-3,NA,TRBV11-2,TGTGCCAGCAGCCTCCATCGACAGGGCACAGATACGCAGTATTTT,CASSLHRQGTDTQYF
NA,TRBJ1-4,NA,TRBV30,TGTGCCTGGAGTGTGGCCTTTAATGAAAAACTGTTTTTT,CAWSVAFNEKLFF
TRBD2,TRBJ2-1,NA,TRBV18,TGTGCCAGCTCACCCTCGAGACTAGCGGGAGTCAATGAGCAGTTCTTC,CASSPSRLAGVNEQFF
NA,TRBJ1-4,many,TRBV6-5,TGTGCCAGCAGTTATATCCGGGACACTAATGAAAAACTGTTTTTT,CASSYIRDTNEKLFF
NA,TRBJ2-3,once,TRBV19,TGTGCCAGTAGTATAGGACGGGGCAGCACAGATACGCAGTATTTT,CASSIGRGSTDTQYF
TRBD2,TRBJ2-7,NA,TRBV11-3,TGTGCCAGCAGCACCTGGGGGGGATCTGACGAGCAGTACTTC,CASSTWGGSDEQYF
NA,TRBJ2-7,few,TRBV7-2,TGTGCCAGCAGCAGCGAGCGCCGGGAGCAGTACTTC,CASSSERREQYF
NA,TRBJ2-7,NA,TRBV28,TGTGCCAGCAGTATTTATGAGGGAGCCTTCGAGCAGTACTTC,CASSIYEGAFEQYF
TRBD1,TRBJ1-5,NA,TRBV19,TGTGCCAGTAGGAGGACAGGGGACCCTCAGCCCCAGCATTTT,CASRRTGDPQPQHF
NA,TRBJ1-3,NA,TRBV4-1,TGCGCCAGCAGCCAAGATTTAAACACCATATATTTT,CASSQDLNTIYF
NA,TRBJ2-6,NA,TRBV11-1,TGTGCCAGCAGCCCTATTTCTGGGGCCAACGTCCTGACTTTC,CASSPISGANVLTF
NA,TRBJ2-1,NA,TRBV7-2,TGTGCCAGCAGTCGGACAGCCTGGGATGGCAATGAGCAGTTCTTC,CASSRTAWDGNEQFF
NA,TRBJ1-3,NA,TRBV7-2,TGTGCCACCTCGAGCAGCTCTGGAAACACCATATATTTT,CATSSSSGNTIYF
NA,TRBJ2-7,NA,TRBV27,TGTGCCAGCACGATTATCTGCGAGCAGTACTTC,CASTIICEQYF
NA,TRBJ2-5,NA,TRBV7-9,TGTGCCAGCAGCCCAGGAGGGGGGGAGACCCAGTACTTC,CASSPGGGETQYF
TRBD1,TRBJ2-7,NA,TRBV7-2,TGTGCCAGCAGCTTAGGGCCCAGGGGGCGCGACGAGCAGTACTTC,CASSLGPRGRDEQYF
TRBD1,TRBJ1-2,once,TRBV9,TGTGCCAGCAGCGACCCCATGCAGGGGGCAACGGGCTACACCTTC,CASSDPMQGATGYTF
TRBD1,TRBJ1-4,NA,TRBV30,TGTGCCCGAACGCAGGGGGGGGATGAAAAACTGTTTTTT,CARTQGGDEKLFF
TRBD1,TRBJ2-3,once,TRBV27,TGTGCCAGCAGTTTGCGCCCGGGACAGGTTAGAGAGAGGGCCACAGATACGCAGTATTTT,CASSLRPGQVRERATDTQYF
NA,TRBJ2-5,NA,TRBV5-1,TGCGCCAGCAGCCAGACTCTACGGGAGACCCAGTACTTC,CASSQTLRETQYF